The 20 T cell receptor beta chains in this list originate from one sample, sequenced in a study of glioma-infiltrating T cells after dendritic cell vaccination. Time point in this sample: after dendritic cell vaccination, including at tumor progression/relapse. Libraries were prepared by immunoSEQ multiplex PCR; TCRdb keeps only in-frame clonotypes and omits some of them. The table shows roughly 62,000 clones, with 70% to 85% occurring only once. The sequenced sample was blood, obtained after dendritic cell vaccination. The receptors derive from a human donor with glioblastoma.

CDR3 nucleotides: TGCGCCAGCAGCCAAGATTCGCTGACTAGCGGGGGGAGCACAGATACGCAGTATTTT. Protein: CASSQDSLTSGGSTDTQYF. The chain carries TRBV4-3 and TRBJ2-3; 13 positions agree with TRBD2. CDR3 length: 19 residues. Germline V gives CDR1 LGHNA, CDR2 YSLEER. J lost 0 bases, V lost 0 bases, and 6 bases had no gene match.

The chain recombines TRBV10-1 with TRBJ1-6, with D perhaps TRBD1 (6 bases). Trimming removed 0 bases at V and 9 bases at J, with 15 bases between. CDR3 length: 16 amino acids. Germline loops: CDR1 WNHNN, CDR2 SYGVQD (reference sequence). CDR3 region: CASSESRTAGTSPLHF. Written as DNA, the CDR3 is TGCGCCAGCAGTGAGTCACGGACAGCTGGGACTTCACCCCTCCACTTT.

The CDR3 nucleotides are TGTGCCAGCAGCTTAGTCGGGCCAAAGGAGGGCTACGAGCAGTACTTC. Protein product: CASSLVGPKEGYEQYF. This chain connects TRBV7-2 to TRBJ2-7; D may be TRBD2 (6 bases). Germline loops: CDR1 SGHTA, CDR2 FQGNSA. The CDR3 loop spans 16 amino acids. V was trimmed by 1 base and J by 3 bases, leaving 16 bases between them.

The genes are TRBV6-5 and TRBJ2-1; 8 nucleotides agree with TRBD2. V shed 2 bases and J 0 bases; nucleotides not matched to a gene: 3. The CDR3 has 16 amino acids. CDR1 MNHEY and CDR2 SVGAGI come from the germline V gene. The CDR3 sequence is CASSYRGGSSYNEQFF. CDR3 bases: TGTGCCAGCAGTTACCGCGGGGGGAGCTCCTACAATGAGCAGTTCTTC.

V is TRBV4-3 and J is TRBJ1-1, with 7 bases that match TRBD1. Germline CDR1 and CDR2: LGHNA and YSLEER. This CDR3 is built from 16 residues. V dropped 4 bases and J dropped 11; count of bases not matched to a gene: 19. CDR3 in DNA: TGCGCCAGCAGCCCTCGAATCTTCCAACAGGGGCCCGGGGCTTTCTTT. Protein product: CASSPRIFQQGPGAFF.

This clone was seen a few times. The CDR3 bases are TGTGCCAGCAGCTTCAATACTCGGGACTACAATGAGCAGTTCTTC. Protein sequence: CASSFNTRDYNEQFF. This rearrangement joins TRBV7-2 to TRBJ2-1; a possible D gene is TRBD2 (5 bases). Germline CDR1 reads SGHTA; CDR2 reads FQGNSA. Between the trimmed V and J ends, which lost 3 bases and 3 bases, there was a span of 12 bases. This CDR3 is built from 15 residues.

This clone was recorded a few times. V is TRBV19 and J is TRBJ1-2; D unclear. This CDR3 has 12 amino acids. Germline values: CDR1 LNHDA, CDR2 SQIVND (reference sequence). Trimming took 3 bases from V and 5 from J, leaving 7 bases between them. This chain's CDR3 is CASSISGYGYTF. The CDR3 nucleotides read TGTGCCAGTAGTATCTCAGGTTATGGCTACACCTTC. Variable domain in full (rest from reference TRBV19 and TRBJ1-2): DGGITQSPKYLFRKEGQNVTLSCEQNLNHDAMYWYRQDPGQGLRLIYYSQIVNDFQKGDIAEGYSVSREKKESFPLTVTSAQKNPTAFYLCASSISGYGYTFGSGTRLTVV.

CDR3 DNA: TGTGCCAGCAGTACGGGACAGGAGTACACCGGGGAGCTGTTTTTT. Its protein product is CASSTGQEYTGELFF. The rearrangement uses TRBV27 and TRBJ2-2; 8 bases are shared with TRBD1. This CDR3 region has 15 residues. Germline-derived CDR1 and CDR2 are MNHEY and SMNVEV (reference sequence). V shed 5 bases and J 3 bases; nucleotides not matched to a gene: 5.

A remark on this clone: An end of the junction differs from the germline gene, which may be a read error. Written as DNA, the CDR3 is TGTGCCAGCAGTTTAACCACGGGACTAGCGGGGGGGCCCTGCGGGGGGGGCTTC. Translated: CASSLTTGLAGGPCGGGF. The genes are TRBV27 and TRBJ2-7, with TRBD2 matching over 16 bases. Germline V CDR1 and CDR2: MNHEY, SMNVEV (reference sequence). This CDR3 is 18 amino acids long.

V usage is TRBV7-6 and J usage is TRBJ1-6, with a weak D call TRBD1 (5 bases). Germline CDR1 reads SGHVS; CDR2 reads FNYEAQ. V was trimmed by 11 bases and J by 1 base, leaving 15 bases between them. CDR3 length: 15 amino acids. For the CDR3, the DNA is TGTGCCGCCCTAACTTGGACATCCTATAATTCACCCCTCCACTTT. Translating gives CAALTWTSYNSPLHF.

The CDR3 protein is CASSSAGGTEAFF. CDR3 bases: TGTGCCAGTAGTAGCGCAGGGGGCACTGAAGCTTTCTTT. The chain combines TRBV19 with TRBJ1-1; 7 bases are shared with TRBD1. The germline V gene has CDR1 LNHDA and CDR2 SQIVND (reference sequence). The V and J ends lost 4 bases and 4 bases, in that order; junction bases with no gene match: 3. The CDR3 has 13 amino acids. Full variable domain (rest looked up from reference TRBV19 and TRBJ1-1): DGGITQSPKYLFRKEGQNVTLSCEQNLNHDAMYWYRQDPGQGLRLIYYSQIVNDFQKGDIAEGYSVSREKKESFPLTVTSAQKNPTAFYLCASSSAGGTEAFFGQGTRLTVV.

The chain has TRBV6-5 and TRBJ1-2, with D hard to call. Trimming cost V 0 bases and J 9 bases, with 11 bases left between them. The CDR3 extends over 13 amino acids. Germline CDR1 and CDR2: MNHEY and SVGAGI. DNA of the CDR3: TGTGCCAGCAGTTACTCAAGTGCGGATAGCTACACCTTC. Amino acid sequence: CASSYSSADSYTF.

V usage is TRBV10-1 and J usage is TRBJ2-2; TRBD1 is a possible D gene (6 bases). The CDR3 is 14 residues long. The germline CDR1 and CDR2 sequences are WNHNN and SYGVQD (reference sequence). The V end lost 7 bases, the J end lost 3 bases, and 12 bases lay between the germline ends. CDR3 in amino acids: CASTGDIYTGELFF. CDR3 DNA: TGCGCCAGCACCGGGGACATCTACACCGGGGAGCTGTTTTTT.

This clone has more than one count but fewer than ten. The chain joins TRBV9 to TRBJ1-3; D is uncertain. Trimming removed 2 bases at V and 2 bases at J, with 8 bases between. The germline V gene encodes CDR1 SGDLS and CDR2 YYNGEE. The CDR3 consists of 14 residues. The chain's CDR3 is CASSVTQTGNTIYF. The CDR3 DNA is TGTGCCAGCAGCGTTACGCAGACTGGAAACACCATATATTTT.

This chain joins TRBV4-3 and TRBJ2-1; no definite D call. Germline CDR1 LGHNA, CDR2 YSLEER. The V and J ends lost 0 bases and 5 bases respectively, with 5 bases between them. The CDR3 has 13 residues. The CDR3 protein is CASSQDQNNEQFF. The CDR3 DNA follows: TGCGCCAGCAGCCAAGACCAGAACAATGAGCAGTTCTTC.

The V gene is TRBV4-3, the J gene TRBJ1-2; a possible D gene is TRBD1 (6 bases). With 2 bases removed from V and 2 bases from J, the gap between germline ends came to 12 bases. Germline V gene lookup returns CDR1 LGHNA and CDR2 YSLEER. The CDR3 totals 15 residues. CDR3 region: CASSQPGHRNYGYTF. As DNA, the CDR3 is TGCGCCAGCAGCCAACCGGGACATAGAAACTATGGCTACACCTTC.

This clone was detected a few times. The V gene is TRBV19, the J gene TRBJ1-2; 9 nucleotides align to TRBD1. V was pared by 6 bases and J by 1 base, with 9 bases of the junction left unmatched. This CDR3 has 16 residues. Germline lookup yields CDR1 LNHDA and CDR2 SQIVND (reference sequence). The CDR3 DNA sequence: TGTGCCAGTAGACTCGGGACAGGGATATATAACTATGGCTACACCTTC. Translating it yields CASRLGTGIYNYGYTF.

The chain is built from TRBV29-1 and TRBJ2-3; 7 bases match TRBD1. This CDR3 is built from 14 residues. With V trimmed by 7 bases and J by 6 bases, 13 bases remained unmatched. The germline V gene has CDR1 SQVTM and CDR2 ANQGSEA. CDR3 nucleotide sequence: TGCAGCGCCCGAGGAACAGGGGCGGGCGATACGCAGTATTTT. Protein sequence: CSARGTGAGDTQYF.

The chain uses TRBV6-5 and TRBJ1-2; 8 positions match TRBD1. This CDR3 comprises 12 residues. The germline V gene encodes CDR1 MNHEY and CDR2 SVGAGI. Losses at the gene ends were 5 bases for V and 7 bases for J; bases not matched to a gene: 3. This CDR3 reads CASSRQGFGYTF. DNA for the CDR3: TGTGCCAGCAGTCGACAGGGGTTTGGCTACACCTTC.

DNA for the CDR3: TGTGCCAGCAGCTCGGGACAGGGGGCGCGAACTGAAGCTTTCTTT. This encodes CASSSGQGARTEAFF. The gene calls are TRBV7-8 and TRBJ1-1; TRBD1 matches at 12 bases. Germline V gene sequence: CDR1 SGHVS, CDR2 FQNEAQ. V dropped 4 bases and J dropped 5; count of bases not matched to a gene: 5. This CDR3 comprises 15 residues. Using reference TRBV7-8 and TRBJ1-1 for the parts outside the CDR3, the full variable domain is GAGVSQSPRYKVAKRGQDVALRCDPISGHVSLFWYQQALGQGPEFLTYFQNEAQLDKSGLPSDRFFAERPEGSVSTLKIQRTQQEDSAVYLCASSSGQGARTEAFFGQGTRLTVV.